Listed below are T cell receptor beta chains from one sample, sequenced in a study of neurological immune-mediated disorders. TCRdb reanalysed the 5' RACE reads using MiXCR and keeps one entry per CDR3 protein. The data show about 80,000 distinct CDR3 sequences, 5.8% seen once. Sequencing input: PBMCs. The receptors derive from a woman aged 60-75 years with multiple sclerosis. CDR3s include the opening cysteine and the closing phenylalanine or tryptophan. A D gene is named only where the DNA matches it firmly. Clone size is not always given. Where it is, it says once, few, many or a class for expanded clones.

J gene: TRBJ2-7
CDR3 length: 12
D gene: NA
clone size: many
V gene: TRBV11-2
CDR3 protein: CASSHTGYEQYF
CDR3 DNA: TGTGCCAGCAGCCATACAGGCTACGAGCAGTACTTC

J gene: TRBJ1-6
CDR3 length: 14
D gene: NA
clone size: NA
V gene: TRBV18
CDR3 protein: CASSSDRYNSPLHF
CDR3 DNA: TGTGCCAGCTCATCGGACAGATATAATTCACCCCTCCACTTT

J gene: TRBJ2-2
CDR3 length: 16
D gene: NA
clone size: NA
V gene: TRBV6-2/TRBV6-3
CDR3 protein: CASSYQGHRVTGELFF
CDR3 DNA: TGTGCCAGCAGTTACCAGGGTCACCGTGTTACCGGGGAGCTGTTTTTT

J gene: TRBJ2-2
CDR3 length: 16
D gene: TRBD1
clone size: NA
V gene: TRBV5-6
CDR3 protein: CASSSRTGSNTGELFF
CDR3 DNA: TGTGCCAGCAGCTCGCGGACAGGCTCGAACACCGGGGAGCTGTTTTTT

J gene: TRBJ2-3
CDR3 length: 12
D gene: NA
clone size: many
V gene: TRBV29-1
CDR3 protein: CSVEVAGRTQYF
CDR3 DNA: TGCAGCGTTGAAGTAGCCGGGCGGACGCAGTATTTT

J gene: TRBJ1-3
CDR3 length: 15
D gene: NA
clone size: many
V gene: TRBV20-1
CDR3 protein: CSARDRVFSGNTIYF
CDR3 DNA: TGCAGTGCTAGAGACAGGGTCTTCTCTGGAAACACCATATATTTT

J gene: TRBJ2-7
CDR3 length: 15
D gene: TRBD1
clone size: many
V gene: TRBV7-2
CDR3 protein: CASSRGGTGGSEQYF
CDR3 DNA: TGTGCCAGCAGCCGAGGAGGGACAGGGGGCTCCGAGCAGTACTTC

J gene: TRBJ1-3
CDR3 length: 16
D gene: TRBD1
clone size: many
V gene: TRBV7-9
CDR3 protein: CASSFEGQSSGNTIYF
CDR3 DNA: TGTGCCAGCAGCTTTGAGGGACAGAGCTCTGGAAACACCATATATTTT

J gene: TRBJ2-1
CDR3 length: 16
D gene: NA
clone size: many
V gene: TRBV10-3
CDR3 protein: CAISEYLGRTNNEQFF
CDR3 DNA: TGTGCCATCAGTGAGTATTTGGGGAGAACCAACAATGAGCAGTTCTTC

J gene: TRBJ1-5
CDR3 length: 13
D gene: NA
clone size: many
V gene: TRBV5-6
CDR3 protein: CASSSQDNQPQHF
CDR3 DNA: TGTGCCAGCAGCTCCCAAGACAATCAGCCCCAGCATTTT

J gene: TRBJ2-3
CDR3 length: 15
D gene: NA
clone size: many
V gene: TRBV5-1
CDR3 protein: CASSLEGAYTDTQYF
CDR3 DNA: TGCGCCAGCAGCTTGGAAGGGGCTTACACAGATACGCAGTATTTT

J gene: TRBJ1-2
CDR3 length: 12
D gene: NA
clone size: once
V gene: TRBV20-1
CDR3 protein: CSAIQGEVGYTF
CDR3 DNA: TGCAGTGCCATCCAGGGTGAGGTTGGCTACACCTTC

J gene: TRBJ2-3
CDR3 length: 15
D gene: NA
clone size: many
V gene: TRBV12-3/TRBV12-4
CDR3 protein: CASSLSGATTDTQYF
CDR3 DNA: TGTGCCAGCAGTTTGTCGGGGGCGACCACAGATACGCAGTATTTT

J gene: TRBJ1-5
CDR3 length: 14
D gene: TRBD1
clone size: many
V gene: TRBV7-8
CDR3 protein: CASSSRQGDQPQHF
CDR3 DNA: TGTGCCAGCAGCTCCAGACAGGGGGATCAGCCCCAGCATTTT

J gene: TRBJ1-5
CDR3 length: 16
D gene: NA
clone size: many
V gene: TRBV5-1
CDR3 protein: CASSRDGNSDNQPQHF
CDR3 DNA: TGCGCCAGCAGCAGGGACGGTAATAGTGACAATCAGCCCCAGCATTTT

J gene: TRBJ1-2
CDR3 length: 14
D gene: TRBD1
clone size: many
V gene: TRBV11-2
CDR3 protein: CASSLGTGGVGYTF
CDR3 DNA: TGTGCCAGCAGCTTAGGGACAGGGGGCGTTGGCTACACCTTC

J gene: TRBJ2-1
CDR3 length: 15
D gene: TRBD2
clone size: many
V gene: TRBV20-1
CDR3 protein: CSANLRGRYDNEQFF
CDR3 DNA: TGCAGTGCTAATCTGCGGGGGAGGTACGACAATGAGCAGTTCTTC

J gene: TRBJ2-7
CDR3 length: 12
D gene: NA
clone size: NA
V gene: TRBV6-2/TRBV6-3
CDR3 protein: CASSSLPYEQYF
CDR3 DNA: TGTGCCAGCAGTTCTCTCCCCTACGAGCAGTACTTC